This TCR beta chain was documented in a study of blood T cell repertoires in COVID-19. In the study overall: The United States, Italy and Spain were the sources of the acute and convalescent COVID-19 samples. From T cells, B-cell-depleted T cells, or PBMCs came the material, which was cDNA or gDNA.

In the study's own analysis: Amplifying reference gene primers gave estimates of nucleated cell counts. Sequencing used immunoSEQ multiplex PCR; TCRdb keeps in-frame clones, though not all of them. The V and J calls and clone size come from that table; D and trimming were worked out from the DNA. The table lists around 270,000 clones, 80% to 90% of them singletons. V shed 7 bases and J shed 2 bases, with 16 bases lying between them. The CDR3 extends over 15 amino acids. Germline V gene lookup returns CDR1 SGHRS and CDR2 YFSETQ. The clonotype originates from a man aged 60-69 years with acute or convalescent COVID-19. The rearrangement links TRBV5-1 to TRBJ2-1, with D possibly TRBD2 on 5 matching bases. Sample: peripheral blood. CDR3 region: CASSSRGFTYNEQFF. CDR3 bases: TGCGCCAGCTCGTCGAGAGGGTTTACCTACAATGAGCAGTTCTTC.